The 17 T cell receptor beta chains listed next were all sequenced from one sample in a study of blood T cell repertoires in COVID-19. Sequenced by immunoSEQ multiplex PCR; TCRdb stores in-frame clones only, minus some. The repertoire holds approximately 210,000 clones, with less than 85% as singletons. Specimen: peripheral blood. The origin of the receptors is a woman older than 75 with acute or convalescent COVID-19.

The chain couples TRBV10-3 to TRBJ2-7; TRBD2 might be the D (6 bases). CDR1 is ENHRY and CDR2 is SYGVKD in the germline V gene. The CDR3 has 15 amino acids. V lost 0 bases and J lost 0, with 9 bases in between. The CDR3 region is CAISESLGGSYEQYF. DNA for the CDR3: TGTGCCATCAGTGAGTCGTTGGGGGGCTCCTACGAGCAGTACTTC.

The chain employs TRBV6-5 and TRBJ1-2; D remains ambiguous. This CDR3 has 14 residues. The germline CDR1 and CDR2 sequences are MNHEY and SVGAGI. V was shortened by 6 bases and J by 4 bases, with 15 bases between the two germline ends. The CDR3 DNA sequence: TGTGCCAGCAGAATAACGACGGGAACCTATGGCTACACCTTC. Its protein product is CASRITTGTYGYTF.

CDR3 in DNA: TGTGCCAGTAGCGGGACAGGGACCGGGGGCAATCAGCCCCAGCATTTT. Encoded protein: CASSGTGTGGNQPQHF. The chain couples TRBV19 to TRBJ1-5; 9 positions match TRBD1. V lost 6 bases, J lost 2 bases, and 8 bases stayed unmatched. Germline V gene data show CDR1 as LNHDA and CDR2 as SQIVND (reference sequence). The CDR3 spans 16 residues.

This chain links TRBV2 with TRBJ1-1, with D tentatively TRBD1 (5 bases). The CDR3 extends over 13 amino acids. The V gene lost 5 bases and the J gene lost 1 base, with 8 bases spanning the gap. CDR1 is SNHLY, CDR2 FYNNEI, per germline. The CDR3 bases are TGTGCCAGCAGTTGGGGGGGGAACACTGAAGCTTTCTTT. Translation gives CASSWGGNTEAFF.

This rearrangement joins TRBV9 to TRBJ2-7, with no clear D. The CDR3 runs 14 residues. V lost 3 bases and J lost 3, with 13 bases in between. CDR1 SGDLS and CDR2 YYNGEE come from the germline V gene. The CDR3, as DNA: TGTGCCAGCAGCGAACGACTGGAAGGCTACGAGCAGTACTTC. Its protein product is CASSERLEGYEQYF.

The rearrangement uses TRBV3-1 (or the pseudogene TRBV3-2) and TRBJ2-2, with 7 bases matching TRBD1. CDR3 length: 20 residues. V was clipped by 2 bases and J by 0 bases; unmatched bases: 15. Germline CDR1 is LGHDT and CDR2 is YNNKEL (reference sequence). The CDR3 reads CASSQSITPGQYPNTGELFF. As DNA, the CDR3 is TGTGCCAGCAGCCAAAGCATAACCCCGGGACAGTACCCGAACACCGGGGAGCTGTTTTTT.

The chain joins TRBV5-1 to TRBJ1-1; 7 bases fit TRBD1. CDR3 length equals 15 residues. The V gene's germline CDR1 is SGHRS and CDR2 YFSETQ. The trim removed 6 bases at V and 4 bases at J, leaving 12 bases unmatched. The CDR3 protein is CASTRGDRDRTEAFF. The CDR3 DNA reads as TGCGCCAGCACCCGGGGTGACAGGGACCGCACTGAAGCTTTCTTT.

The J gene is TRBJ1-4, the V gene TRBV19; 7 positions match TRBD1. The germline V gene has CDR1 LNHDA and CDR2 SQIVND (reference sequence). The ends lost 6 bases at V and 6 bases at J; junction bases unmatched: 13. CDR3 length: 16 residues. As DNA, the CDR3 is TGTGCCAGTAGCGGGAGCATAGGGGGCGGAGATGAAAAACTGTTTTTT. This gives the protein CASSGSIGGGDEKLFF.

The chain combines TRBV24-1 with TRBJ2-3; 14 bases are a match to TRBD2. Germline trimming cut 9 bases from V and 6 bases from J; bases unmatched to any gene: 7. There are 15 residues in the CDR3. Germline V gene data show CDR1 as KGHDR and CDR2 as SFDVKD. CDR3 protein: CATDGLAGGTDTQYF. In nucleotides, the CDR3 is TGTGCCACCGATGGACTAGCGGGGGGTACGGATACGCAGTATTTT.

The genes are TRBV7-3 and TRBJ2-1, with D perhaps matching TRBD1 (7 bases). Trimming stripped 5 bases from V and 12 bases from J, with 14 bases between. Germline loops: CDR1 SGHTA, CDR2 FQGTGA. The CDR3 runs 12 residues. CDR3 sequence: CASSLTQGGQFF. In DNA form, the CDR3 reads TGTGCCAGCAGCCTGACGCAGGGGGGGCAGTTCTTC.

The chain has TRBV30 and TRBJ2-3; 11 nucleotides align to TRBD2. The trim removed 3 bases at V and 13 bases at J, leaving 9 bases unmatched. This CDR3 is built from 13 residues. The V gene's germline CDR1 is GTSNPN and CDR2 SVGIG (reference sequence). The CDR3, as DNA: TGTGCCTGGAGGGGGCTAGCGGGGGGCGTTGAGTATTTT. Its protein product is CAWRGLAGGVEYF.

The chain is built from TRBV5-1 and TRBJ1-3; 10 bases match TRBD1. The CDR3 sequence is 15 residues long. CDR1 SGHRS and CDR2 YFSETQ come from the germline V gene. V shed 6 bases, J shed 4 bases, and the junction held 7 bases outside the gene matches. The CDR3 nucleotides are TGCGCCAGCACCGGGACAGGGGAGGCCGGAAACACCATATATTTT. Translated, it gives CASTGTGEAGNTIYF.

V is TRBV19 and J is TRBJ1-2; D remains unclear. V was pared by 3 bases and J by 6 bases, with 17 bases between. The CDR3 has 15 amino acids. Germline CDR1 is LNHDA and CDR2 is SQIVND (reference sequence). The CDR3 loop reads CASSIWFSATHGYTF. Here the CDR3 DNA reads TGTGCCAGTAGTATCTGGTTTTCTGCTACCCATGGCTACACCTTC.

CDR3 protein: CASSTSGAKYF. CDR3 bases: TGTGCCAGTAGTACCAGCGGGGCAAAGTACTTC. This sequence joins TRBV19 and TRBJ2-5; 7 bases are shared with TRBD2. Germline V gene lookup returns CDR1 LNHDA and CDR2 SQIVND (reference sequence). This CDR3 has 11 residues. V shed 4 bases, J shed 12 bases, and the junction held 5 bases outside the gene matches.

This chain links TRBV30 with TRBJ1-2; a weak D match, TRBD1 (5 bases). V was clipped by 2 bases and J by 7 bases, with 20 bases between them. Germline V CDR1 and CDR2: GTSNPN, SVGIG (reference sequence). This CDR3 contains 15 residues. The CDR3 nucleotides are TGTGCCTGGAGTCTAGGGTCAGGGTCTGTCAGTGGCTACACCTTC. Protein product: CAWSLGSGSVSGYTF.

The chain combines TRBV5-4 with TRBJ2-3; TRBD2 is a possible D gene (5 bases). V was trimmed by 3 bases and J by 0 bases, leaving 14 bases between them. CDR1 and CDR2 (germline): SGHNT, YYREEE (reference sequence). The CDR3 has 16 residues. The CDR3 region has the DNA TGTGCCAGCAGCTCCGGGATTTCGTCTAGCACAGATACGCAGTATTTT. Residues: CASSSGISSSTDTQYF.

The CDR3 sequence is CASSHTSGVRVYEQYF. CDR3 DNA: TGCGCCAGCAGCCATACCTCAGGGGTTCGCGTGTACGAGCAGTACTTC. V and J are TRBV4-1 and TRBJ2-7, with a possible D match to TRBD1 (6 bases). Germline-derived CDR1 and CDR2 are MGHRA and YSYEKL. Trimming took 3 bases from V and 4 from J, leaving 19 bases between them. This CDR3 has 16 amino acids.